The rows below give T cell receptor beta chains drawn from one sample of a study of blood T cell repertoires in COVID-19. Clones were read by immunoSEQ multiplex PCR, and TCRdb kept only the in-frame ones, dropping some. The table lists a few hundred thousand clones, about 90% of them singletons. The sample consisted of peripheral blood. All receptors derive from a woman in her 30s with COVID-19, enrolled during active disease. Both conserved end residues are part of each CDR3. The D gene is left open where the match is weak.

CDR3: CASSRYGGVGSVEQYF
D: -
J: TRBJ2-7
V: TRBV21-1

CDR3: CASSLTSGTGELFF
D: TRBD2
J: TRBJ2-2
V: TRBV7-3

CDR3: CASSQWPGTGKNTGELFF
D: TRBD1
J: TRBJ2-2
V: TRBV4-1

CDR3: CASSRGQGLQPQHF
D: TRBD1
J: TRBJ1-5
V: TRBV2

CDR3: CASKSGSNEKLFF
D: -
J: TRBJ1-4
V: TRBV28

CDR3: CASSRTGVYNEQFF
D: TRBD1
J: TRBJ2-1
V: TRBV2

CDR3: CSASSGWLAGYNEQFF
D: TRBD2
J: TRBJ2-1
V: TRBV20-1

CDR3: CASSPAGGEQYF
D: -
J: TRBJ2-7
V: TRBV18

CDR3: CASSSTSGSYNEQFF
D: -
J: TRBJ2-1
V: TRBV21-1

CDR3: CASSVGTAGGNIQYF
D: -
J: TRBJ2-4
V: TRBV5-5

CDR3: CASSPNLPWTSTDTQYF
D: -
J: TRBJ2-3
V: TRBV18

CDR3: CASSEETGTSYEQFF
D: -
J: TRBJ2-1
V: TRBV10-1

CDR3: CASSLTGYGSYTF
D: TRBD1
J: TRBJ1-2
V: TRBV11-2

CDR3: CASSKGQGPNYGYTF
D: TRBD1
J: TRBJ1-2
V: TRBV5-4

CDR3: CASSKEVRTAYEQYF
D: -
J: TRBJ2-7
V: TRBV21-1

CDR3: CASLHQGTGELFF
D: -
J: TRBJ2-2
V: TRBV12-5

CDR3: CASSSAGTTNEKLFF
D: -
J: TRBJ1-4
V: TRBV27

CDR3: CASSFLPRTSGRSGELFF
D: TRBD2
J: TRBJ2-2
V: TRBV7-2

CDR3: CASSPSPGTRGGNYGYTF
D: -
J: TRBJ1-2
V: TRBV18

CDR3: CASSRELTGELFF
D: -
J: TRBJ2-2
V: TRBV7-9